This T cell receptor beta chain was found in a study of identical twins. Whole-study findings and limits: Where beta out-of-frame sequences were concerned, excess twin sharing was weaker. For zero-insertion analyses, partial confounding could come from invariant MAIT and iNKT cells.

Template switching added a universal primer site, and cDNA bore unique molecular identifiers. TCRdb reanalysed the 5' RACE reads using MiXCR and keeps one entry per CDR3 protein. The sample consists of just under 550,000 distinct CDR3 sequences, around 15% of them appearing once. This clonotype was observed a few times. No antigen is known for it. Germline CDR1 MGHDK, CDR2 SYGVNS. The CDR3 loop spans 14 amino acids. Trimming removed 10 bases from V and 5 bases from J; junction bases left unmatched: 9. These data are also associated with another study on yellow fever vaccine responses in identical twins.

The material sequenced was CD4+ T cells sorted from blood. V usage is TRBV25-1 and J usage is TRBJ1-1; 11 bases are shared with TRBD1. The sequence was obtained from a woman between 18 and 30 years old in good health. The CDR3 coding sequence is TGTGCCACCGGGGGGACAGGGGGAAAGACTGAAGCTTTCTTT. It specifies CATGGTGGKTEAFF.